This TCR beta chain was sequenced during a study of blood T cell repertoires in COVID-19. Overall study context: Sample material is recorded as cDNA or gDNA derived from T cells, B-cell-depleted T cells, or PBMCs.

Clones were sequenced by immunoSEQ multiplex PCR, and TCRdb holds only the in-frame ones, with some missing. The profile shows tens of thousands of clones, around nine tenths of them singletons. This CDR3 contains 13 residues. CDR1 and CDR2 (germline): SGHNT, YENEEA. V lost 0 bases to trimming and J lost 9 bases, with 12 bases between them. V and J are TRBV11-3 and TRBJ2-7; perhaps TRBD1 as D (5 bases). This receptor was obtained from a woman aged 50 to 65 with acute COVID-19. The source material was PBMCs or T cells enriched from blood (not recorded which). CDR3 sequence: CASSLDPNQGQYF. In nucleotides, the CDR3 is TGTGCCAGCAGCTTAGATCCCAATCAGGGGCAGTACTTC.